This T cell receptor (beta chain) was found in a study of CD8 T cells in Susac syndrome (dated by TCRdb to the late 2010s). For context, the study as a whole: Repertoire sequencing was used to test whether CD8+ T cell activation and differentiation in Susac syndrome was antigen driven.

General conclusions and limits of the study: The number of individuals in the TCR sequencing and HLA analysis was recognized as being relatively small.

Worth noting for this clonotype: The antigen it binds to is not known. Per-base quality was not reported, and no clone a single base away is much larger than it.

RNA was extracted using the RNeasy kit, and about 0.5 to 1 ug of the RNA was reverse transcribed with random hexamers. TCR beta CDR3 regions were amplified with the immunoSEQ multiplex PCR assay covering 54 Vbeta and 13 Jbeta segments. Bias from PCR amplification was corrected by using a synthetic template baseline for primer optimization and for computational correction. In the original analysis: Only productive sequences were kept, with reads annotated to V, D and J genes according to IMGT and analyzed in immunoSEQ Analyzer. To calculate clonality, Shannon entropy was normalized by log2 of the number of productive unique sequences and then subtracted from one. Public and private clones were assessed among the 100 most prevalent clones of each patient and control. Clones were defined as Susac-specific when absent from the healthy and MS cohorts, from approximately 1,100 published viral clones and from other ImmuneACCESS disease sequences. In-frame beta chains were kept once TCRdb had trimmed the public reads at Q25 with fastp and called clones with MiXCR. Rows with a matching CDR3 protein are joined into one entry that keeps the most common DNA and genes. These V and J calls originate from TCRdb's pipeline instead of the authors' own analysis. Within this sample are fewer than 150,000 distinct CDR3 sequences, with about 96% of them counted one time only. Around 0.12% of the sample is in the top ten clones.

Peripheral blood CD8+ and CD4+ T cells from healthy donors, Susac syndrome patients and multiple sclerosis patients were profiled by high-throughput TCR beta sequencing. Healthy donors were included as age- and sex-matched controls. CD8+ TEMRA cells were enriched by FACS, while bulk CD8+ and CD4+ T cells were purified by magnetic negative isolation. Blood was collected in EDTA tubes and processed within 24 hours, with PBMCs isolated through density gradient centrifugation. PBMCs destined for TCR sequencing were cryopreserved in liquid nitrogen and later thawed in a 37 °C water bath. The sorted or isolated CD4+, CD8+ and CD8+ TEMRA cells had a purity of 90% or higher. Deletion took 6 bases off V and 3 bases off J, with a span of 12 bases between the germline ends. The CDR3 measures 15 amino acids from cysteine to phenylalanine. The CDR3 DNA has 45 bases and is translated from base 1. The germline V gene specifies SNHLY as CDR1 and FYNNEI as CDR2.

The chain links TRBV2 with TRBJ2-6; the best D guess is TRBD1, with 5 bases matching. The sequenced material came from CD4+ T cells from PBMCs. The sequence was collected from a human donor in good health. The CDR3 region: CASSAGANGANVLTF. The DNA reads TGTGCCAGCAGCGCTGGGGCTAATGGGGCCAACGTCCTGACTTTC. Here the CDR3 is joined to the reference TRBV2 and TRBJ2-6 genes, and the full variable domain is: EPEVTQTPSHQVTQMGQEVILRCVPISNHLYFYWYRQILGQKVEFLVSFYNNEISEKSEIFDDQFSVERPDGSNFTLKIRSTKLEDSAMYFCASSAGANGANVLTFGAGSRLTVL.